This entry is about one T cell receptor (beta chain). Its target is not known. Assay used: immunoSEQ multiplex PCR; TCRdb lists only in-frame clones, some missing. The sample contains 90,000 to 100,000 clones, nearly 90% of which appear only once. This record comes from a study of T cell responses to AZD1222 COVID-19 vaccine. Findings and limits, study-wide: Only six individuals given AZD1222 were seropositive at baseline. Repertoires were obtained only post-peak T cell response. Recipients of two AZD1222 doses showed rising Spike-specific TCR breadth and depth. Mostly white British, mostly female donors; authors suggested clonal diversity may be underestimated.

The V gene's germline CDR1 is SGDLS and CDR2 YYNGEE. V shed 2 bases, J shed 3 bases, and the junction held 6 bases outside the gene matches. The CDR3 runs 16 residues. The sequence came from an adult in good health. The input for sequencing was peripheral blood, taken on day 0 of AZD1222 vaccination. The J gene is TRBJ2-5, the V gene TRBV9; 11 bases match TRBD2. CDR3 in DNA: TGTGCCAGCAGCGTCGGGATACTAGCGGGAGAAGAGACCCAGTACTTC. Translated: CASSVGILAGEETQYF.